These 2 T cell receptor beta chains were sequenced from one sample in a study of blood T cell repertoires in COVID-19. Measured with immunoSEQ multiplex PCR; TCRdb has only the in-frame clones, and not every one. This sample yields just under 80,000 clones, of which about 80% are seen a single time; under 5% belongs to the top ten. What was sequenced was peripheral blood. The receptors stem from a woman in her 70s with acute or convalescent COVID-19.

V gene TRBV19 combines with J gene TRBJ1-5, with 8 nucleotides matching TRBD1. CDR1 and CDR2 (germline): LNHDA, SQIVND (reference sequence). CDR3 length: 18 residues. The trim removed 9 bases at V and 0 bases at J, leaving 16 bases unmatched. The CDR3 region is CARKYVLGQAYSNQPQHF. CDR3 DNA: TGTGCCAGGAAGTATGTCCTGGGACAGGCTTATAGCAATCAGCCCCAGCATTTT.

In this sample, this clone turned up a few times. This chain joins TRBV24-1 and TRBJ2-7; 8 bases fit TRBD1. Germline V lookup: CDR1 KGHDR, CDR2 SFDVKD. With V trimmed by 5 bases and J by 0 bases, 2 bases remained unmatched. The CDR3 covers 14 residues. CDR3 residues: CATSGTGSSYEQYF. The CDR3 DNA follows: TGTGCCACCAGTGGGACAGGGAGCTCCTACGAGCAGTACTTC.